This T cell receptor beta chain originates from a study of molecular identifiers for immune sequencing clone quantification. MiXCR, run by TCRdb on the PCR reads, gives a single entry per CDR3 protein. The table records around 460,000 distinct CDR3 sequences, 20% to 25% of them present only once. Trimming stripped 3 bases from V and 1 base from J, with 10 bases between. The CDR3 sequence is 15 residues long. The chain carries TRBV12-3 or TRBV12-4 and TRBJ1-5; tentative D call: TRBD1 (5 bases). The source is a human donor in good health. Some libraries in this study had Jurkat cell RNA spiked in. Sequencing input: naive CD8+ T cells from blood, with Jurkat cell RNA spiked in. As to subset: FACS-sorted CD8+CD4-CCR7+CD45RA+ naive T cells. For the CDR3, the DNA is TGTGCCAGCAGTTTGATATCAGGGAGCAATCAGCCCCAGCATTTT. Protein sequence: CASSLISGSNQPQHF.